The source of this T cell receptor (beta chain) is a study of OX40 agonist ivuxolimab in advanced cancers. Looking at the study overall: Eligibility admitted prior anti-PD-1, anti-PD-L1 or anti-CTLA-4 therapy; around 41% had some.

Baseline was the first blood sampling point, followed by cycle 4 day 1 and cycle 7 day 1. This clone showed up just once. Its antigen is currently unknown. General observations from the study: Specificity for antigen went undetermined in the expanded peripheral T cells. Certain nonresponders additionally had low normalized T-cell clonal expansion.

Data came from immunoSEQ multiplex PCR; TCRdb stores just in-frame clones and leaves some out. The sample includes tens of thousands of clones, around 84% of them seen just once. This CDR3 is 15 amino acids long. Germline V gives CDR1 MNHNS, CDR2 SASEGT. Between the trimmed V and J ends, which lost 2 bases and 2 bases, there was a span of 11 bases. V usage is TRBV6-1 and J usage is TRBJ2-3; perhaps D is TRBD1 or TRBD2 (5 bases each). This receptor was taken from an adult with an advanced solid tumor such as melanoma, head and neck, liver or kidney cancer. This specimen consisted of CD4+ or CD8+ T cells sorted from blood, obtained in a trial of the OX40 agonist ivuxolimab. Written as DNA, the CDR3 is TGTGCCAGCAGTGAACGGGGACCTTCCACAGATACGCAGTATTTT. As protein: CASSERGPSTDTQYF.